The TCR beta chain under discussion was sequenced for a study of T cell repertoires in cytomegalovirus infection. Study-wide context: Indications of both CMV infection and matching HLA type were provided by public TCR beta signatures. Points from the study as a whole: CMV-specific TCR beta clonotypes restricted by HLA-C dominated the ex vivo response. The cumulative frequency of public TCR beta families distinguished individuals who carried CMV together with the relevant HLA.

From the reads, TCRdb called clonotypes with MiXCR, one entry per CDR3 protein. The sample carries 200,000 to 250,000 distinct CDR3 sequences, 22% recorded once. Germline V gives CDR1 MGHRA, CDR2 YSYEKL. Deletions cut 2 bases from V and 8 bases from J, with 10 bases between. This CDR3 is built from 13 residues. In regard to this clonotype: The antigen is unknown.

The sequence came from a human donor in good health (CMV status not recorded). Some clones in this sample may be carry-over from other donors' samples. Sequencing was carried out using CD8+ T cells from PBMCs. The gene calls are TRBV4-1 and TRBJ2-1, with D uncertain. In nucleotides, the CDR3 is TGCGCCAGCAGCCAAATTCAGGCCGATGAGCAGTTCTTC. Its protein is CASSQIQADEQFF.